This T cell receptor (beta chain) derives from a study of technical replicates of blood from a handful of donors. This table comes from immunoSEQ multiplex PCR, and its TCRdb copy is limited to in-frame clones, with some not included. The sample carries tens of thousands of clones, roughly 92% recorded once. The CDR3 sequence is 18 residues long. The germline V gene encodes CDR1 GTSNPN and CDR2 SVGIG (reference sequence). V lost 0 bases and J lost 8; bases outside the gene matches: 17. V usage is TRBV30 and J usage is TRBJ2-2; 8 bases fit TRBD1. This TCR was sampled from a human donor in good health. Sequences were obtained from T cells isolated from PBMCs. The CDR3 loop reads CAWSVPPQGAGMVGELFF. The CDR3 nucleotides are TGTGCCTGGAGTGTACCACCGCAGGGGGCCGGAATGGTTGGGGAGCTGTTTTTT.